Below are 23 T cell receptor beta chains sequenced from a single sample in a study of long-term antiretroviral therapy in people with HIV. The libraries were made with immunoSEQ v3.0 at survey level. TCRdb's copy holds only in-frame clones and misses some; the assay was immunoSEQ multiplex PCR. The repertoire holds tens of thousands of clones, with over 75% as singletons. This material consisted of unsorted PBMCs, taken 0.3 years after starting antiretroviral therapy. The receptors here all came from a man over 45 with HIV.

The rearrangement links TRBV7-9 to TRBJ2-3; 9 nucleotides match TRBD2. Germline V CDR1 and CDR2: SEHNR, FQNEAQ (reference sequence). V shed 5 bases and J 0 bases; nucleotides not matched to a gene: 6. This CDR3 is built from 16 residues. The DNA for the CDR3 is TGTGCCAGCAGCCCTAGCGGGACCTTCAGCACAGATACGCAGTATTTT. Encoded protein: CASSPSGTFSTDTQYF.

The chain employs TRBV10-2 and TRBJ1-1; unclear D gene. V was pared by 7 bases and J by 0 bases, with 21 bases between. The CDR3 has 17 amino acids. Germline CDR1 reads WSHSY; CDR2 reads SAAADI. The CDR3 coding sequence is TGCGCCAGCACCCCCGGCACTAGACTCGAGCTGAACACTGAAGCTTTCTTT. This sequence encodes CASTPGTRLELNTEAFF.

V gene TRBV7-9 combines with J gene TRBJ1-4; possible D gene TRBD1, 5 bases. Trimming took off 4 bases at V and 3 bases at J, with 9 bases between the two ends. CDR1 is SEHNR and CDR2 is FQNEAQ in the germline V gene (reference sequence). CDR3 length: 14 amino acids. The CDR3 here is CASSYQGSNEKLFF. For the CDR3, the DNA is TGTGCCAGCAGCTACCAGGGATCTAATGAAAAACTGTTTTTT.

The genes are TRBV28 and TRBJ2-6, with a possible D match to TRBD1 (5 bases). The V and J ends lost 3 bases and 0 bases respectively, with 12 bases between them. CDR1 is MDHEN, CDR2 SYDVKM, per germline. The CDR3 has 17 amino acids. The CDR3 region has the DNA TGTGCCAGCAGTTTCGACAGTAGCTACTCTGGGGCCAACGTCCTGACTTTC. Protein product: CASSFDSSYSGANVLTF.

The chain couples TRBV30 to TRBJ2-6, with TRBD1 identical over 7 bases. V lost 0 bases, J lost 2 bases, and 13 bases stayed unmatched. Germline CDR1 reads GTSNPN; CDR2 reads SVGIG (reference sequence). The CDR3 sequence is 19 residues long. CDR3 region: CAWSVVRRQGSPGANVLTF. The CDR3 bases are TGTGCCTGGAGTGTAGTTAGGAGACAGGGAAGTCCTGGGGCCAACGTCCTGACTTTC.

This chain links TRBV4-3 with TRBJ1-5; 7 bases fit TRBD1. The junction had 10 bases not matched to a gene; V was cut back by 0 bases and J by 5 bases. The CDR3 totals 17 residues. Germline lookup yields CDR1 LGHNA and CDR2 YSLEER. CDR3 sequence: CASSQEIGNRGHQPQHF. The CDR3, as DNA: TGCGCCAGCAGCCAAGAAATCGGGAACAGGGGCCATCAGCCCCAGCATTTT.

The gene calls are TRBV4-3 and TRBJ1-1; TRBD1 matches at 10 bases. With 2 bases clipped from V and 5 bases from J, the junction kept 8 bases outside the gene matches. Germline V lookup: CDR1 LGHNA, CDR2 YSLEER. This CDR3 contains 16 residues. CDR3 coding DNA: TGCGCCAGCAGCCAAAGGCGGACAGGGGGTCGGACTGAAGCTTTCTTT. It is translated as CASSQRRTGGRTEAFF.

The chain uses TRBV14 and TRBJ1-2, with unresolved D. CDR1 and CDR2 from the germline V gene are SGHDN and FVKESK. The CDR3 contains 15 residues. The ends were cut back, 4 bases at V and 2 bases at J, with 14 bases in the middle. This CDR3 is CASSLRVGWNYGYTF. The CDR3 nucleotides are TGTGCCAGCAGCCTTCGGGTAGGGTGGAACTATGGCTACACCTTC.

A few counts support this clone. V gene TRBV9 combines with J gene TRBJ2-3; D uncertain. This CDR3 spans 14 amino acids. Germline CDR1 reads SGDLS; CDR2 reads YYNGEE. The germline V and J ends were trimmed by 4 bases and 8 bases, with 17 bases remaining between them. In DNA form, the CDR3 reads TGTGCCAGCAGCCTGGCCCAAAATGAGGCTACGCAGTATTTT. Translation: CASSLAQNEATQYF. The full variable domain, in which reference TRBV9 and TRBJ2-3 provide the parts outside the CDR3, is DSGVTQTPKHLITATGQRVTLRCSPRSGDLSVYWYQQSLDQGLQFLIQYYNGEERAKGNILERFSAQQFPDLHSELNLSSLELGDSALYFCASSLAQNEATQYFGPGTRLTVL.

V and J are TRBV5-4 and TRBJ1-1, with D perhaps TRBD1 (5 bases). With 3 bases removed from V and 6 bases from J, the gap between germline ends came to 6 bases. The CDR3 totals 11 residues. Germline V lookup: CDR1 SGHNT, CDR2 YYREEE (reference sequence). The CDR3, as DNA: TGTGCCAGCAGCTGGGGGTCTGAAGCTTTCTTT. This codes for CASSWGSEAFF.

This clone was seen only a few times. The CDR3 region has the DNA TGTGCCAGCAGCCCCTCTCACGGGGGTTCCGGCGGGGGCAATCAGCCCCAGCATTTT. This codes for CASSPSHGGSGGGNQPQHF. The chain carries TRBV9 and TRBJ1-5, with D possibly matching TRBD1 (5 bases). The CDR3 consists of 19 residues. The V gene lost 4 bases and the J gene lost 2 bases, with 25 bases spanning the gap. In germline, CDR1 is SGDLS, CDR2 YYNGEE.

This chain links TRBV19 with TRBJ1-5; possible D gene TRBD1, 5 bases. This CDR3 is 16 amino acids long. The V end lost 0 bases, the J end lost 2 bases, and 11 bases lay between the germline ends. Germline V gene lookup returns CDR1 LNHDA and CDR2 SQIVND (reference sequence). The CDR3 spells CASSIDREVGNQPQHF. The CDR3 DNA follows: TGTGCCAGTAGTATAGACAGGGAGGTGGGCAATCAGCCCCAGCATTTT.

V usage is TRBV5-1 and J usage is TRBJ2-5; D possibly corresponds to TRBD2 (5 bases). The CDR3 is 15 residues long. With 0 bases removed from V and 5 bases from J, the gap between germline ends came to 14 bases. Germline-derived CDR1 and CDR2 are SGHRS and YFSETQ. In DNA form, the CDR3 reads TGCGCCAGCAGCTTGGTGAAGGAGGATCGGGAGACCCAGTACTTC. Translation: CASSLVKEDRETQYF.

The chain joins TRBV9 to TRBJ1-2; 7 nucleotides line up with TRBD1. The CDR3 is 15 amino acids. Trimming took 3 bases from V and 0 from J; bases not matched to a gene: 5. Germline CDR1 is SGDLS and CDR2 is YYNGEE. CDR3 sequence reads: CASSGHRGTNYGYTF. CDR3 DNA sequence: TGTGCCAGCAGCGGTCACAGGGGAACTAACTATGGCTACACCTTC. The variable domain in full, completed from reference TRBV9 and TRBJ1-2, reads DSGVTQTPKHLITATGQRVTLRCSPRSGDLSVYWYQQSLDQGLQFLIQYYNGEERAKGNILERFSAQQFPDLHSELNLSSLELGDSALYFCASSGHRGTNYGYTFGSGTRLTVV.

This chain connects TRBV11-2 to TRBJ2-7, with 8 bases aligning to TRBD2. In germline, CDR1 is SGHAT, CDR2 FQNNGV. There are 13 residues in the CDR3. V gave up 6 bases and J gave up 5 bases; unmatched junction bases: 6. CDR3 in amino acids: CASRKSGSHEQYF. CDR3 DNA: TGTGCCAGCAGAAAAAGCGGGAGCCACGAGCAGTACTTC.

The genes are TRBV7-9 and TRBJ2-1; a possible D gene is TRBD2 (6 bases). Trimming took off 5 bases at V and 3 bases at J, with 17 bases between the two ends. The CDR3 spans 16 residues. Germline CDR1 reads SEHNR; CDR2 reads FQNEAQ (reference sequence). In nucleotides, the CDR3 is TGTGCCAGCAGCCGACTAGGGGTGCCCTACTACAATGAGCAGTTCTTC. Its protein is CASSRLGVPYYNEQFF. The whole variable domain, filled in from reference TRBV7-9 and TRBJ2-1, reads DTGVSQNPRHKITKRGQNVTFRCDPISEHNRLYWYRQTLGQGPEFLTYFQNEAQLEKSRLLSDRFSAERPKGSFSTLEIQRTEQGDSAMYLCASSRLGVPYYNEQFFGPGTRLTVL.

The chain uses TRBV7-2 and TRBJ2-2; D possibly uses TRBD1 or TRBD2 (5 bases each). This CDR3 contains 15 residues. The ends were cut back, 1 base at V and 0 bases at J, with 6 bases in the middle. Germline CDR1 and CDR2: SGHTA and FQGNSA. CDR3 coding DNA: TGTGCCAGCAGCTTAGGGGGACCGAACACCGGGGAGCTGTTTTTT. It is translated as CASSLGGPNTGELFF.

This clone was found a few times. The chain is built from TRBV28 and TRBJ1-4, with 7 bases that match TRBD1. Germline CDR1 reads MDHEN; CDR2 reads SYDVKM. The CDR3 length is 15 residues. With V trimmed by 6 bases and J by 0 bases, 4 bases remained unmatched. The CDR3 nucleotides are TGTGCCAGCAGGCTAGGACAGGCAACTAATGAAAAACTGTTTTTT. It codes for CASRLGQATNEKLFF. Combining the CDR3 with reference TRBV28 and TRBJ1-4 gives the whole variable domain DVKVTQSSRYLVKRTGEKVFLECVQDMDHENMFWYRQDPGLGLRLIYFSYDVKMKEKGDIPEGYSVSREKKERFSLILESASTNQTSMYLCASRLGQATNEKLFFGSGTQLSVL.

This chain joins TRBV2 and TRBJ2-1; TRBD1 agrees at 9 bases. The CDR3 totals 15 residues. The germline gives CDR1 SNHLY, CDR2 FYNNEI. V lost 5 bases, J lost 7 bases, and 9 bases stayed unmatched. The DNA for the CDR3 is TGTGCCAGCAGTCCTACAGGGGGCACGAGGAATGAGCAGTTCTTC. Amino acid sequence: CASSPTGGTRNEQFF.

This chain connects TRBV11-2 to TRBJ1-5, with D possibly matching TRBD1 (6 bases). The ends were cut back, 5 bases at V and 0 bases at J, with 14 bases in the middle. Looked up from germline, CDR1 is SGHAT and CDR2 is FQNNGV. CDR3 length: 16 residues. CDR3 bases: TGTGCCAGCAGCCTGGGGACACCAGATAGCAATCAGCCCCAGCATTTT. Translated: CASSLGTPDSNQPQHF.

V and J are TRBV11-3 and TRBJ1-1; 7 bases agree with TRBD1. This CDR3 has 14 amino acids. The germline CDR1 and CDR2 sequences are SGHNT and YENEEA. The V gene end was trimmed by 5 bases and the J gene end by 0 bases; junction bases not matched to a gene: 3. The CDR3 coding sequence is TGTGCCAGCAGCCAGGGACAGCTGAACACTGAAGCTTTCTTT. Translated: CASSQGQLNTEAFF.

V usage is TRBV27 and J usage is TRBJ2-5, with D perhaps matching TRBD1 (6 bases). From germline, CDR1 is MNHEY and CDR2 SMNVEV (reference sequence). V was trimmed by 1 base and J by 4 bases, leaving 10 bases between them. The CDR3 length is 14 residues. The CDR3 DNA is TGTGCCAGCAGTTTATTGGGACACATAGAGACCCAGTACTTC. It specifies CASSLLGHIETQYF.

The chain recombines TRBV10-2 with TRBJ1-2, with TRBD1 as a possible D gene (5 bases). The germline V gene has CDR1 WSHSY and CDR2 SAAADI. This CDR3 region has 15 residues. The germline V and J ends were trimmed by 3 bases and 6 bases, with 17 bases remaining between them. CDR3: CASSEAGGWGDGYTF. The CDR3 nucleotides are TGCGCCAGCAGTGAAGCGGGGGGTTGGGGCGATGGCTACACCTTC.